These 19 T cell receptor beta chains were sequenced from one sample in a study of blood T cell repertoires in COVID-19. The data were produced by immunoSEQ multiplex PCR, yet TCRdb's version contains in-frame clones alone and is incomplete. Counted here are about 190,000 clones, 70% to 90% occurring once; the ten biggest clones make up around 4.9%. The sample comprised peripheral blood. All receptors derive from a woman aged 80 or over with acute or convalescent COVID-19.

V usage is TRBV5-4 and J usage is TRBJ1-4; D is unclear. CDR3 length: 14 residues. Trimming removed 0 bases at V and 6 bases at J, with 9 bases between. CDR1 is SGHNT and CDR2 is YYREEE in the germline V gene (reference sequence). The chain's CDR3 is CASSLDSGDEKLFF. CDR3 bases: TGTGCCAGCAGCTTGGACAGCGGGGATGAAAAACTGTTTTTT. The whole variable domain, remainder taken from reference TRBV5-4 and TRBJ1-4, is ETGVTQSPTHLIKTRGQQVTLRCSSQSGHNTVSWYQQALGQGPQFIFQYYREEENGRGNFPPRFSGLQFPNYSSELNVNALELDDSALYLCASSLDSGDEKLFFGSGTQLSVL.

The genes are TRBV6-6 and TRBJ2-1; D unresolved. V dropped 6 bases and J dropped 4 bases, with 4 bases sitting between them. The CDR3 loop spans 11 amino acids. In germline, CDR1 is MNHNY, CDR2 SVGAGI (reference sequence). The CDR3 loop reads CASSQYNEQFF. The CDR3, as DNA: TGTGCCAGCAGCCAATACAATGAGCAGTTCTTC.

The chain couples TRBV30 to TRBJ2-5; TRBD1 matches at 7 bases. Trimming cost V 0 bases and J 1 base; bases outside gene matches: 5. Germline loops: CDR1 GTSNPN, CDR2 SVGIG (reference sequence). CDR3 length: 15 amino acids. The CDR3 DNA follows: TGTGCCTGGAGTGTAGGGGGCATCCCCCAAGAGACCCAGTACTTC. Translated, it gives CAWSVGGIPQETQYF.

CDR3 protein: CASSSQGANTEAFF. The CDR3, as DNA: TGTGCCAGCAGCTCTCAGGGTGCGAACACTGAAGCTTTCTTT. The chain couples TRBV7-9 to TRBJ1-1, with D tentatively TRBD1 (5 bases). The length of the CDR3 is 14 residues. V dropped 4 bases and J dropped 1 base, with 10 bases sitting between them. CDR1 is SEHNR and CDR2 is FQNEAQ in the germline V gene (reference sequence).

This chain joins TRBV5-1 and TRBJ2-4, with 13 bases identical to TRBD2. The germline CDR1 and CDR2 sequences are SGHRS and YFSETQ. This CDR3 has 15 residues. Germline trimming cut 4 bases from V and 8 bases from J; bases unmatched to any gene: 6. CDR3 protein: CASSPRTSGSDIQYF. DNA for the CDR3: TGCGCCAGCAGCCCGAGGACTAGCGGGAGTGACATTCAGTACTTC.

The gene calls are TRBV15 and TRBJ1-6, with 7 bases matching TRBD1. Germline assignment: CDR1 LNHNV and CDR2 YYDKDF (reference sequence). This CDR3 is built from 14 residues. V lost 5 bases to trimming and J lost 18 bases; unmatched junction nucleotides: 16. The CDR3, as DNA: TGTGCCACCAGCCTTGACAGGGTACAAAGCAGGGCCCACTTT. Translation: CATSLDRVQSRAHF.

The chain is built from TRBV3-1 (or the pseudogene TRBV3-2) and TRBJ1-5; D is uncertain. The CDR3 sequence is 13 residues long. Germline loops: CDR1 LGHDT, CDR2 YNNKEL (reference sequence). V was clipped by 4 bases and J by 7 bases, with 11 bases between them. The CDR3 DNA sequence: TGTGCCAGCAGCCCACGTACATCGCAGCCCCAGCATTTT. Amino acids: CASSPRTSQPQHF.

This clone appeared a few times. This rearrangement joins TRBV2 to TRBJ2-7; D is undetermined. The V end was cut by 3 bases, the J end by 2 bases, with 11 bases between. Germline V gene data show CDR1 as SNHLY and CDR2 as FYNNEI. This CDR3 comprises 14 residues. CDR3 sequence reads: CASSEQARPYEQYF. In DNA, the CDR3 is TGTGCCAGCAGTGAGCAGGCCAGACCCTACGAGCAGTACTTC.

The J gene is TRBJ1-3, the V gene TRBV11-2; D might be TRBD1 (6 bases). The germline V gene has CDR1 SGHAT and CDR2 FQNNGV. The length of the CDR3 is 13 residues. Between the trimmed V and J ends, which lost 5 bases and 8 bases, there was a span of 13 bases. The CDR3 DNA reads TGTGCCAGCAGCCGCGGCAGGGGAGACACCATATATTTT. Protein sequence: CASSRGRGDTIYF.

This clone was counted once. This chain uses TRBV11-2 with TRBJ2-5, with 10 nucleotides matching TRBD2. This CDR3 has 16 amino acids. Germline loops: CDR1 SGHAT, CDR2 FQNNGV. With 1 base clipped from V and 5 bases from J, the junction kept 7 bases outside the gene matches. Here the CDR3 reads CASSLGLAGVEETQYF. In nucleotides, the CDR3 is TGTGCCAGCAGCTTAGGGCTAGCGGGAGTGGAGGAGACCCAGTACTTC.

This chain joins TRBV27 and TRBJ2-2; D uncertain. Germline CDR1 is MNHEY and CDR2 is SMNVEV (reference sequence). CDR3 length: 14 amino acids. Trimming left V 5 bases short and J 1 base short, with 8 bases between. In DNA, the CDR3 is TGTGCCAGCAGTACCTACAGGAACACCGGGGAGCTGTTTTTT. Protein: CASSTYRNTGELFF.

The gene calls are TRBV10-3 and TRBJ2-7, with 10 bases that match TRBD1. The CDR3 has 15 amino acids. Germline V gene sequence: CDR1 ENHRY, CDR2 SYGVKD. Trimming at V came to 6 bases and at J to 5 bases, leaving 10 bases not matched to a gene. The CDR3 sequence is CAIRDTGQGPHEQYF. CDR3 coding DNA: TGTGCCATCAGAGACACGGGACAGGGGCCCCACGAGCAGTACTTC.

The chain joins TRBV9 to TRBJ2-3, with a weak D call TRBD1 (5 bases). The CDR3 has 17 amino acids. V lost 4 bases to trimming and J lost 1 base, with 19 bases between them. Germline V gene lookup returns CDR1 SGDLS and CDR2 YYNGEE. CDR3 nucleotide sequence: TGTGCCAGCAGCAAGGGGCAATGGGGATGGGGCACAGATACGCAGTATTTT. Translation gives CASSKGQWGWGTDTQYF.

The genes are TRBV5-8 and TRBJ2-1; a weak D match, TRBD1 (6 bases). The CDR3 is 15 amino acids. Germline loops: CDR1 SGHTS, CDR2 YDEGEE. The germline V and J ends were trimmed by 1 base and 2 bases, with 10 bases remaining between them. CDR3 sequence reads: CASSLNRDAYNEQFF. The CDR3, as DNA: TGTGCCAGCAGCTTGAACAGGGACGCCTACAATGAGCAGTTCTTC.

CDR3 bases: TGTGCCACCAGGGAAACAGGGTTGAACACTGAAGCTTTCTTT. As protein: CATRETGLNTEAFF. The rearrangement joins TRBV24-1 to TRBJ1-1, with a tentative D call TRBD1 (6 bases). The CDR3 has 14 amino acids. Trimming cost V 7 bases and J 0 bases, with 11 bases left between them. Germline assignment: CDR1 KGHDR and CDR2 SFDVKD.

This sequence joins TRBV5-4 and TRBJ2-5; the D gene is possibly TRBD2 (6 bases). The germline V gene encodes CDR1 SGHNT and CDR2 YYREEE (reference sequence). The CDR3 runs to 15 residues. V lost 4 bases to trimming and J lost 0 bases, with 13 bases between them. DNA for the CDR3: TGTGCCAGCAGCCCCGGAGGGCCGTACCAAGAGACCCAGTACTTC. This sequence encodes CASSPGGPYQETQYF.

The genes are TRBV4-1 and TRBJ2-7, with 9 bases that match TRBD1. The CDR3 is 16 residues long. Unmatched junction bases numbered 12, after V lost 5 bases and J lost 4 bases. Germline V gives CDR1 MGHRA, CDR2 YSYEKL. Written as DNA, the CDR3 is TGCGCCAGCAGCTTAAAAACCGGGACAGGGTGGTACGAGCAGTACTTC. Translation gives CASSLKTGTGWYEQYF.

The rearrangement uses TRBV29-1 and TRBJ1-2; D may be TRBD1 (6 bases). Germline-derived CDR1 and CDR2 are SQVTM and ANQGSEA. The V and J ends lost 6 bases and 2 bases respectively, with 19 bases between them. The CDR3 has 15 amino acids. CDR3 sequence: CSVEHFRDTNYGYTF. CDR3 in DNA: TGCAGCGTAGAACATTTCCGGGACACCAACTATGGCTACACCTTC.

V and J are TRBV11-2 and TRBJ1-3; 9 positions match TRBD1. With 6 bases clipped from V and 4 bases from J, the junction kept 16 bases outside the gene matches. The CDR3 totals 18 residues. The germline CDR1 and CDR2 sequences are SGHAT and FQNNGV. The CDR3 bases are TGTGCCAGCAGAGATGCGGGGGCACAGGGGGCGTCGGGAAACACCATATATTTT. This translates into CASRDAGAQGASGNTIYF.